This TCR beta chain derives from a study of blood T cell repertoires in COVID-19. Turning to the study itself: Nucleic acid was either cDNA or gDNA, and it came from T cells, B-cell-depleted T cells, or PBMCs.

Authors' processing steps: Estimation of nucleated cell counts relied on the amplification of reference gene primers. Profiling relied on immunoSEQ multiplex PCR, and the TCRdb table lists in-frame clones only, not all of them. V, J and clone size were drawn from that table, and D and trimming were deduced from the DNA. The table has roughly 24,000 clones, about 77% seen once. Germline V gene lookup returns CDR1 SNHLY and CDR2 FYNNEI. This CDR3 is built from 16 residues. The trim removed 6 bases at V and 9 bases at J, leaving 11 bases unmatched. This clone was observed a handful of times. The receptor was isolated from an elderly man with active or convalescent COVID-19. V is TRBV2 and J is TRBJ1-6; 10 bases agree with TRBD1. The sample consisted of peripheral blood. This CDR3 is CASRGRTGQGISPLHF. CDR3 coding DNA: TGTGCCAGCAGGGGCCGCACGGGACAGGGGATTTCACCCCTCCACTTT. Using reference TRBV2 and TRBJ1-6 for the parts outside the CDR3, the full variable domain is EPEVTQTPSHQVTQMGQEVILRCVPISNHLYFYWYRQILGQKVEFLVSFYNNEISEKSEIFDDQFSVERPDGSNFTLKIRSTKLEDSAMYFCASRGRTGQGISPLHFGNGTRLTVT.